This TCR beta chain was captured in a study of blood T cell repertoires in COVID-19. Study-wide background: PBMCs, B-cell-depleted T cells, or T cells were the source of the cDNA or gDNA that made up the material.

Germline CDR1 reads SGDLS; CDR2 reads YYNGEE. The ends were cut back, 3 bases at V and 0 bases at J, with 10 bases in the middle. This CDR3 comprises 15 residues. Original analysis: Estimation of nucleated cell counts relied on the amplification of reference gene primers. Sequencing used immunoSEQ multiplex PCR; TCRdb keeps in-frame clones, though not all of them. That table furnishes V, J and clone size, whereas the DNA furnished D and trimming. The top ten hold 10% of the sample, which has around 400,000 clones, around 87% seen once. Sequencing was carried out using peripheral blood. V gene TRBV9 combines with J gene TRBJ2-1; D possibly corresponds to TRBD2 (6 bases). The sequence was collected from a woman aged 25-40 years with COVID-19, enrolled during active disease. Here the CDR3 DNA reads TGTGCCAGCAGCGGCATCGGGAGCTCCTACAATGAGCAGTTCTTC. This translates into CASSGIGSSYNEQFF.